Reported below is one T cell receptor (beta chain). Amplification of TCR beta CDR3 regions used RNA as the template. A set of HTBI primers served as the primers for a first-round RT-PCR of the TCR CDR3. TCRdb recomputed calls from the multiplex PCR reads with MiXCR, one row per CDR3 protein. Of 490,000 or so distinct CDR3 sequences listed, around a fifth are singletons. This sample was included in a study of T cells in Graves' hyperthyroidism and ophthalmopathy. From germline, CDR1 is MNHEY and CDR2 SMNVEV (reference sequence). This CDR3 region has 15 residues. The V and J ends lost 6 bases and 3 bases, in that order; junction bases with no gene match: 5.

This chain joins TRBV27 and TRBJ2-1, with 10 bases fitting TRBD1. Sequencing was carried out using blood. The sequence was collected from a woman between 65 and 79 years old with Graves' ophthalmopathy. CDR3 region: CASRAGQGSYNEQFF. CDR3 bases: TGTGCCAGCAGAGCGGGACAGGGGAGCTACAATGAGCAGTTCTTC.